This TCR beta chain was captured in a study of T cell responses to AZD1222 COVID-19 vaccine. Study results and limitations: It was only a handful of AZD1222 recipients who were seropositive at baseline. Recipients of two AZD1222 doses showed rising Spike-specific TCR breadth and depth. Repertoire sampling was restricted to post-peak T cell response timepoints.

This clone was found once. Its antigen is currently unknown. The table came from immunoSEQ multiplex PCR; TCRdb's copy has only in-frame clones and leaves some out. Of about 150,000 clones in the sample, around nine tenths are singletons; the top ten hold under 8%. V was pared by 4 bases and J by 7 bases, with 16 bases of the junction left unmatched. Per the germline V gene, CDR1 is SGHRS and CDR2 is YFSETQ. The CDR3 spans 18 residues. The source is an adult who had recovered from COVID-19. The sample consisted of peripheral blood, taken after recovery from COVID-19. The chain recombines TRBV5-1 with TRBJ1-6; 8 bases are a match to TRBD1. CDR3 amino acids: CASSPAGQEIYGNSPLHF. DNA of the CDR3: TGCGCCAGCAGCCCGGCGGGACAGGAGATTTACGGCAATTCACCCCTCCACTTT.